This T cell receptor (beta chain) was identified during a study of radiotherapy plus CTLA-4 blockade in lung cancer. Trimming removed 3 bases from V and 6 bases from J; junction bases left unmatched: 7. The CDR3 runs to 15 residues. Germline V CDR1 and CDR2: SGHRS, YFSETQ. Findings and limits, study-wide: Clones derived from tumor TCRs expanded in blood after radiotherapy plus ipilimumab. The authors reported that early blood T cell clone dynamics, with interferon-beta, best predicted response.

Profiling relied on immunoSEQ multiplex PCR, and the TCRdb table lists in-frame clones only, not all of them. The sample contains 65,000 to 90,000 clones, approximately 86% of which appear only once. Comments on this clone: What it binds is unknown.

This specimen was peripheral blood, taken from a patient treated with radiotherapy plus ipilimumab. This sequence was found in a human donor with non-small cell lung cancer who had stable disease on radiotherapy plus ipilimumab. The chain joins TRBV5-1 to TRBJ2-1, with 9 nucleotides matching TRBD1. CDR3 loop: CASSSRQGGVNEQFF. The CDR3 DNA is TGCGCCAGCAGCTCTCGACAGGGGGGAGTCAATGAGCAGTTCTTC.